This TCR beta chain was recorded in a study of PD-L1 blockade in urothelial cancer. The time point was: peripheral blood 6 weeks after treatment start. Disease in patients was locally advanced or metastatic urothelial carcinoma. Each patient supplied 1 to 8 pretreatment and on-treatment samples. CDR1 and CDR2 from the germline V gene are LGHNA and YSLEER. This CDR3 spans 15 amino acids. The ends lost 3 bases at V and 5 bases at J; junction bases unmatched: 4. Study-wide results and caveats: Blood clones associated with the tumor expanded more at 3 weeks in durable-benefit patients.

Concerning this clone itself: Its antigen is currently unknown.

TCRdb's table, derived via immunoSEQ multiplex PCR, lists solely in-frame clones and lacks some. The table records 25,000 to 30,000 clones, under 90% of them present only once. Sequencing was performed on PBMCs, taken around atezolizumab (anti-PD-L1) treatment. This chain links TRBV4-3 with TRBJ1-5; 10 bases agree with TRBD1. The sequence was collected from a man between 65 and 80 years old with urothelial cancer. CDR3 in amino acids: CASSQTTGGDQPQHF. DNA for the CDR3: TGCGCCAGCAGCCAGACGACAGGGGGCGATCAGCCCCAGCATTTT.